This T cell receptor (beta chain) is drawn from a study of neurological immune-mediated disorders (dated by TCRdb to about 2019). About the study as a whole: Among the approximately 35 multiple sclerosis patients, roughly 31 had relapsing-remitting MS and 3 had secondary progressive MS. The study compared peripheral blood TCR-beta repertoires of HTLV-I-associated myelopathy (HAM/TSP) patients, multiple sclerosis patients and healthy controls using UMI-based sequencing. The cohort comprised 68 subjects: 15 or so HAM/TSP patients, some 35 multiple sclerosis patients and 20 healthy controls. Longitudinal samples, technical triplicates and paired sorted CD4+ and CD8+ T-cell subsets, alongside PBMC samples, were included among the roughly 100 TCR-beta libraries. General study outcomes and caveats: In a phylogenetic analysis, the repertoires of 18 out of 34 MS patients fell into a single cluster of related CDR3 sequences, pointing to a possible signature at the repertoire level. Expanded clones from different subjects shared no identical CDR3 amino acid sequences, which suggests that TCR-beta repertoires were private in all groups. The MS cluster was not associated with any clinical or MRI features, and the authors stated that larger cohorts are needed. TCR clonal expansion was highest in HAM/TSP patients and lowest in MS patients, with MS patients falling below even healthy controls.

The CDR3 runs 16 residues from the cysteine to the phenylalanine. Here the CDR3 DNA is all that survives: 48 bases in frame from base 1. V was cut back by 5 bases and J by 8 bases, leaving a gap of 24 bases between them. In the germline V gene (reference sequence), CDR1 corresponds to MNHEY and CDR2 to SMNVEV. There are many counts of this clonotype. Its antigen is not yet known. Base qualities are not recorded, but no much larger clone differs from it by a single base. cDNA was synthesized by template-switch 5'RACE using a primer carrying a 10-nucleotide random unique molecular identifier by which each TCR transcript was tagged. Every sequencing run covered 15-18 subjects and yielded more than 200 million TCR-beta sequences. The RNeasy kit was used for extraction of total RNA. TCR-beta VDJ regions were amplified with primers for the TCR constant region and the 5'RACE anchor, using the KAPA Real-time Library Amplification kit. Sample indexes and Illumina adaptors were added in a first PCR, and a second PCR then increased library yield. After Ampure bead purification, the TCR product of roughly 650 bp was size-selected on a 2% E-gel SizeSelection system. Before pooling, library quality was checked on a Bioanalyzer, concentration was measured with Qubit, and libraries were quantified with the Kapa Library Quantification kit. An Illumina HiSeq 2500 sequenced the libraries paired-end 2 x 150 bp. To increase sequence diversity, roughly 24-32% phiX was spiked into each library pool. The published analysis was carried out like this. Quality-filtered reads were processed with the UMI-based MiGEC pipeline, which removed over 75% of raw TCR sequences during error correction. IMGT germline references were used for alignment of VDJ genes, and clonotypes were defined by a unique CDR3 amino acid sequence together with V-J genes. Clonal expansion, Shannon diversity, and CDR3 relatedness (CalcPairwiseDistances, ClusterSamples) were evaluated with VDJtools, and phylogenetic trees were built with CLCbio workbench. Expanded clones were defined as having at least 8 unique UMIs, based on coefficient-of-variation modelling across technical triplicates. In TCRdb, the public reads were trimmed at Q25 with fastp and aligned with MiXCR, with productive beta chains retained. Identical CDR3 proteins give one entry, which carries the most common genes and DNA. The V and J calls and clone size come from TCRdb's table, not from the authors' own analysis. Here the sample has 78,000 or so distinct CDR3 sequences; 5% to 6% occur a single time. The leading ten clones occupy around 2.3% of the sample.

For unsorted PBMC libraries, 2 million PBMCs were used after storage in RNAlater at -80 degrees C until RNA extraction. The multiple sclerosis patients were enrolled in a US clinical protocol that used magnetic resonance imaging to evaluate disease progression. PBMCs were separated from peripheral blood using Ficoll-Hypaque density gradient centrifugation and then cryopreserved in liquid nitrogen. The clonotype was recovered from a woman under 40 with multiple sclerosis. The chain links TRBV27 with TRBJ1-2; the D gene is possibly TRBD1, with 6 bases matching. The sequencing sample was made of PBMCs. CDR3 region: CASSDQRRQAPRGYTF. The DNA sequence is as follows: TGTGCCAGCAGTGACCAGCGCAGACAGGCTCCACGCGGCTACACCTTC.